This T cell receptor (beta chain) was identified during a study of blood T cell repertoires in COVID-19. Study as a whole: Specimens from acute and convalescent COVID-19 originated in the United States, Italy and Spain.

This table comes from immunoSEQ multiplex PCR, and its TCRdb copy is limited to in-frame clones, with some not included. The sample carries some 160,000 clones, around 82% recorded once. The V gene lost 5 bases and the J gene lost 8 bases, with 15 bases spanning the gap. Germline V lookup: CDR1 MNHEY, CDR2 SVGEGT. The CDR3 has 14 residues. The material sequenced was peripheral blood. This clonotype originated in a woman in her forties or fifties with acute or convalescent COVID-19. The genes are TRBV6-2 or TRBV6-3 and TRBJ1-4; a weak D match, TRBD1 (5 bases). This chain's CDR3 is CASSPFWKGEKLFF. Here the CDR3 DNA reads TGTGCCAGCAGTCCCTTCTGGAAGGGGGAAAAACTGTTTTTT.